What follows is one TCR beta chain and its context. As yet, its antigen is unknown. The data are from a study of lymphopenia after photon versus proton radiotherapy. Whole-study findings and limits: Authors raise, but do not show, better survival with proton therapy. Larger post-nadir TCR diversity loss correlated inversely with survival in deceased patients. Post-nadir diversity loss with photons came from oligoclonal expansion, particularly CD8+ Temra cells.

This CDR3 is 14 amino acids long. The V gene's germline CDR1 is SGDLS and CDR2 YYNGEE. Trimming stripped 4 bases from V and 4 bases from J, with 12 bases between. Using immunoSEQ multiplex PCR, the repertoire was profiled, and TCRdb retains in-frame clones only, with some absent. Of 89,000 or so clones in the sample, around four fifths were seen once. This receptor was obtained from a man between 60 and 75 years old with pancreatic cancer. This chain links TRBV9 with TRBJ1-3; D unresolved. Sequences were derived from peripheral blood, sampled from a patient treated with proton-based radiotherapy. This CDR3 reads CASSNLRGGNTIYF. CDR3 nucleotide sequence: TGTGCCAGCAGCAATCTGAGAGGGGGAAACACCATATATTTT.